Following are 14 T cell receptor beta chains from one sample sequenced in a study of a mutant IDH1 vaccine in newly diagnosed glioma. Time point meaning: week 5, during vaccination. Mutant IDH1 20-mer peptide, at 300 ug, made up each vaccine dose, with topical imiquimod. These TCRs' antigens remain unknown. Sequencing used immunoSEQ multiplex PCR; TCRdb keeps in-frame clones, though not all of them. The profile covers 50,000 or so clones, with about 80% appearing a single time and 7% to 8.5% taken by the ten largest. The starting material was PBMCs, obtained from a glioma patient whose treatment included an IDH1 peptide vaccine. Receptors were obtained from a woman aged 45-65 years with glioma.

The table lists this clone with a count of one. CDR3 bases: TGTGCCACCAGCAGAGTGGTCAAAAAAAACGACGAGCAGTACTTC. Encoded protein: CATSRVVKKNDEQYF. The J gene is TRBJ2-7, the V gene TRBV15; no definite D call. From germline, CDR1 is LNHNV and CDR2 YYDKDF (reference sequence). This CDR3 is 15 amino acids long. Trimming stripped 1 base from V and 5 bases from J, with 15 bases between.

CDR3 DNA sequence: TGTGCCAGCAGTGAACGGCGGCTAGCGGACAATGAGCAGTTCTTC. It specifies CASSERRLADNEQFF. The V call is TRBV6-1, the J call TRBJ2-1; 7 bases align to TRBD2. V was pared by 2 bases and J by 5 bases, with 6 bases of the junction left unmatched. The CDR3 contains 15 residues. In germline, CDR1 is MNHNS, CDR2 SASEGT.

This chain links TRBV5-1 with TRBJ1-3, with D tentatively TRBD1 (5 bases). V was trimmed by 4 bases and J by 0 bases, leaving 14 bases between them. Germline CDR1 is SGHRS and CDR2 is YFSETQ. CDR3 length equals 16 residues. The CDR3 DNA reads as TGCGCCAGCAGCCCCATGGGCAGGGACTCTGGAAACACCATATATTTT. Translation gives CASSPMGRDSGNTIYF. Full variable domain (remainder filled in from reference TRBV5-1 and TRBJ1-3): KAGVTQTPRYLIKTRGQQVTLSCSPISGHRSVSWYQQTPGQGLQFLFEYFSETQRNKGNFPGRFSGRQFSNSRSEMNVSTLELGDSALYLCASSPMGRDSGNTIYFGEGSWLTVV.

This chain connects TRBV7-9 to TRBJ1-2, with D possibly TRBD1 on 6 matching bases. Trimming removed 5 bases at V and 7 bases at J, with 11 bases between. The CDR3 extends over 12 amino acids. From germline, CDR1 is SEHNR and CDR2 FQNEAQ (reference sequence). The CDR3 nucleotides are TGTGCCAGCAGCCTGGACAGATTTGGCTACACCTTC. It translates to CASSLDRFGYTF.

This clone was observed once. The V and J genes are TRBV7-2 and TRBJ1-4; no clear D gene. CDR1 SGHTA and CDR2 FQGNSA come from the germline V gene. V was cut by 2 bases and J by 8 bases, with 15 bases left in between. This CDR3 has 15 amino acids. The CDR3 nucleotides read TGTGCCAGCAGCTTAAGGGCGGTTCGGAGGGAAAAACTGTTTTTT. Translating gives CASSLRAVRREKLFF.

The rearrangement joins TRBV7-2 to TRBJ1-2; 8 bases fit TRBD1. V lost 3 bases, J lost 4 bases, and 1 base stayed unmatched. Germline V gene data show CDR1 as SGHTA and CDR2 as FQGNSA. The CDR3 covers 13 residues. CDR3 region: CASSLTGAYGYTF. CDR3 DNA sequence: TGTGCCAGCAGCTTGACAGGGGCCTATGGCTACACCTTC.

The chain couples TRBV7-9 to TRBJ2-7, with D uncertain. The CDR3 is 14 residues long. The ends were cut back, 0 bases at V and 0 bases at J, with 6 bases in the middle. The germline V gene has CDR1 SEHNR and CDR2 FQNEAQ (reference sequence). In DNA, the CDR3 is TGTGCCAGCAGCTTAGCAGGAAGCTCCTACGAGCAGTACTTC. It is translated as CASSLAGSSYEQYF.

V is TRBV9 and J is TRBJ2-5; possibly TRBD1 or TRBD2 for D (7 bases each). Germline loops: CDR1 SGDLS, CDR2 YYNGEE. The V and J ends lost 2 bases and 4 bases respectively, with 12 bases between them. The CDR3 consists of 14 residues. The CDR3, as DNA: TGTGCCAGCAGCGTGTCAGGGGGGGGAGAGACCCAGTACTTC. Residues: CASSVSGGGETQYF.

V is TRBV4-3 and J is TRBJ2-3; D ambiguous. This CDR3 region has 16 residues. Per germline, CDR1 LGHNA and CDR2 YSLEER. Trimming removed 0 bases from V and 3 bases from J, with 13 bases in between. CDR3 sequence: CASSQDRVGRTDTQYF. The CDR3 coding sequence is TGCGCCAGCAGCCAAGATCGGGTAGGCAGGACAGATACGCAGTATTTT.

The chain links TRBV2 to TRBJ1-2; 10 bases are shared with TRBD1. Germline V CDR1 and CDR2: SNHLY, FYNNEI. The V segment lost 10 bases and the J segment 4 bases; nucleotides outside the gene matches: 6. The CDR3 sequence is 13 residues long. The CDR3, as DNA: TGTGCCAACCACAGGACAGGGGGCTATGGCTACACCTTC. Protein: CANHRTGGYGYTF.

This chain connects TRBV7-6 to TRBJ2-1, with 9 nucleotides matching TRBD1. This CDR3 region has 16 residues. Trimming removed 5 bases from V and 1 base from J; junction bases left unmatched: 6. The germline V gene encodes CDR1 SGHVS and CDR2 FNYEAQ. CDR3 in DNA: TGTGCCAGCAGCATGACAGGGGGAATTTCCTACAATGAGCAGTTCTTC. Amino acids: CASSMTGGISYNEQFF.

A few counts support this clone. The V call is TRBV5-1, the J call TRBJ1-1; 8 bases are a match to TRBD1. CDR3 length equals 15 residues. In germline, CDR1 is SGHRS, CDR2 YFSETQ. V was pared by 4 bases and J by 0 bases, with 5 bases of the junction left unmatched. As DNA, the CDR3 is TGCGCCAGCAGCCCGACGGGACAGGTGAACACTGAAGCTTTCTTT. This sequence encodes CASSPTGQVNTEAFF.

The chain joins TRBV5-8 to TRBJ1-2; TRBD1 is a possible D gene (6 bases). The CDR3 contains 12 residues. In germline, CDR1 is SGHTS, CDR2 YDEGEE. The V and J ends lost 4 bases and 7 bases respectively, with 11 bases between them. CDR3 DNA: TGTGCCAGCAGCCCACAGGGACGTGGCTACACCTTC. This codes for CASSPQGRGYTF.

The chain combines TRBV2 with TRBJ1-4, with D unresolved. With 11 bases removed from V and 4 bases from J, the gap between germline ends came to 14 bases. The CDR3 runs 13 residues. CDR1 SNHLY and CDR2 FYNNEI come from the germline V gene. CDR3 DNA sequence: TGTGCCGCGACAAGGCAGCTTAATGAAAAACTGTTTTTT. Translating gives CAATRQLNEKLFF.